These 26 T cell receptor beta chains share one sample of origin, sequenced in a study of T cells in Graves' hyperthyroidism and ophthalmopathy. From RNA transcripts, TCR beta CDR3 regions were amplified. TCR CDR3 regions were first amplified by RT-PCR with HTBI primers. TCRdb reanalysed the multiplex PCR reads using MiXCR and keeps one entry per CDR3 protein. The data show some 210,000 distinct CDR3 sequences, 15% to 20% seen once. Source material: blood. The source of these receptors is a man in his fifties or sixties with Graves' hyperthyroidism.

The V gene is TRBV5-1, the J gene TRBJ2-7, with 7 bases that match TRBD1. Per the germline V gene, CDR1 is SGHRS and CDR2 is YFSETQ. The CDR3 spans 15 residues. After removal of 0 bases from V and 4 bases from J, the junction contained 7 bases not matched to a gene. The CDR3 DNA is TGCGCCAGCAGCTTGGAGTGGGACAGCCTATACGAGCAGTACTTC. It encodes CASSLEWDSLYEQYF.

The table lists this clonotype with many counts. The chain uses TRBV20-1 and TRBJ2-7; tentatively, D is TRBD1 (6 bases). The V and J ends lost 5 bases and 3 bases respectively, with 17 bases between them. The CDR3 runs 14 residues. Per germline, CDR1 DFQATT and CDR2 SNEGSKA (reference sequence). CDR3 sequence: CSAPRGAEGYEQYF. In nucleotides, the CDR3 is TGCAGTGCTCCCAGGGGAGCCGAGGGCTACGAGCAGTACTTC.

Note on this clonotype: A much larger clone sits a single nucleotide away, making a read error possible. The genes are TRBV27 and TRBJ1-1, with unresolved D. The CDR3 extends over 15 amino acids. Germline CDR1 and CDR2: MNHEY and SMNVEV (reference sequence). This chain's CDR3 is CASSLILPGNTEALF. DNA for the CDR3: TGTGCCAGCAGTTTAATTCTCCCGGGAAACACTGAAGCTCTCTTT.

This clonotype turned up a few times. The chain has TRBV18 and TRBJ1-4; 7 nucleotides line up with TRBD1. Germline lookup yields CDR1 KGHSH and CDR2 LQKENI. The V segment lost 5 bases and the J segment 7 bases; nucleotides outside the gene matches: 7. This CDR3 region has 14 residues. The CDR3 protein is CASSTGTDLEKLFF. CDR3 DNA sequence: TGTGCCAGCTCAACCGGGACAGACCTTGAAAAACTGTTTTTT.

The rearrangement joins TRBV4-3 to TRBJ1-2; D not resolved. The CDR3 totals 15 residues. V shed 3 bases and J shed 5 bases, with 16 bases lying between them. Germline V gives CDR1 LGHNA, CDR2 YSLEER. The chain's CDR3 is CASSHTMATKYGYTF. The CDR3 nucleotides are TGCGCCAGCAGCCATACCATGGCGACCAAGTATGGCTACACCTTC.

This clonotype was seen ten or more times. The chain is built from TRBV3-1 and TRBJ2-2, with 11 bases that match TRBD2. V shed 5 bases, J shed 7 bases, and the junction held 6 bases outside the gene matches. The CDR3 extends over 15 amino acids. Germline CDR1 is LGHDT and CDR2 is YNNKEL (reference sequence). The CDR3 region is CASSTLAGGRGELFF. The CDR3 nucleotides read TGTGCCAGCAGCACCCTAGCGGGAGGACGCGGGGAGCTGTTTTTT.

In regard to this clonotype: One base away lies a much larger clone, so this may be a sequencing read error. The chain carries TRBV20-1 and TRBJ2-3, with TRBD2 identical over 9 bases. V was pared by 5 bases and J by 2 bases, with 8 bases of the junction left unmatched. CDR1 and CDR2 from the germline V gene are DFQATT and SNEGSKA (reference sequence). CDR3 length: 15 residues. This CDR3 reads CSAPGLARATDTQYF. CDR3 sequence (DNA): TGCAGTGCTCCCGGACTAGCGAGAGCCACAGATACGCAGTATTTT.

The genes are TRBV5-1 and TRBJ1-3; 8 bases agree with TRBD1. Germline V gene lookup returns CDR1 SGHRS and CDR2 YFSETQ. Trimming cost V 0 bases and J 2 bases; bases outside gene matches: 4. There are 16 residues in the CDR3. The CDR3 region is CASSLASQGAGNTIYF. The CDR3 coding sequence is TGCGCCAGCAGCTTGGCCTCACAGGGGGCTGGAAACACCATATATTTT.

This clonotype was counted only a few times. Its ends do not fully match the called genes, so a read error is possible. This CDR3 reads CASSLVVARNIQYF. The DNA for the CDR3 is TGTGCCAGCAGTTTAGTCGTAGCCAGAAACATTCAGTACTTC. The J gene is TRBJ2-4, the V gene TRBV28; no clear D gene. Germline V gives CDR1 MDHEN, CDR2 SYDVKM. There are 14 residues in the CDR3.

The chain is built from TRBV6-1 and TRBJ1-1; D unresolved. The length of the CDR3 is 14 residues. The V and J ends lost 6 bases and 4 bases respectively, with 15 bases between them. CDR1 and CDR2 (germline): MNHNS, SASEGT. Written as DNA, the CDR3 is TGTGCCAGCAGCTTCGACCCAAAGGTCACTGAAGCTTTCTTT. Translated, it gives CASSFDPKVTEAFF.

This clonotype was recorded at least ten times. In DNA, the CDR3 is TGTGCCAGCAGCTCAAGACAAGAGTCTGAAGCTTTCTTT. Its protein is CASSSRQESEAFF. This chain joins TRBV7-9 and TRBJ1-1; D ambiguous. Germline values: CDR1 SEHNR, CDR2 FQNEAQ (reference sequence). V shed 4 bases and J shed 6 bases, with 12 bases lying between them. The CDR3 is made up of 13 amino acids.

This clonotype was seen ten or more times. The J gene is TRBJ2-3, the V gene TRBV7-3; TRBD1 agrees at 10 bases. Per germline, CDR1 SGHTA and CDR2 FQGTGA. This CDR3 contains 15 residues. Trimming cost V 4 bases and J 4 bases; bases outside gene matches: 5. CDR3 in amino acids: CASSSTGGPPDTQYF. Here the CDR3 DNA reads TGTGCCAGCAGCTCGACAGGGGGCCCCCCAGATACGCAGTATTTT.

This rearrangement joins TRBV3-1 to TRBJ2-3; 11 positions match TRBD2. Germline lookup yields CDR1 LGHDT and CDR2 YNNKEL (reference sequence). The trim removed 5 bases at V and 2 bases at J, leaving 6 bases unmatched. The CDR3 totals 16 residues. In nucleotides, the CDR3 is TGTGCCAGCAGCATAAGACTAGCGGGAATCACAGATACGCAGTATTTT. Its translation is CASSIRLAGITDTQYF.

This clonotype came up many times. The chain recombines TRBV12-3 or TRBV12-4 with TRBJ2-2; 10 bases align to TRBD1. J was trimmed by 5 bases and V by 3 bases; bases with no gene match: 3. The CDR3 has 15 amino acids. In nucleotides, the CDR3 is TGTGCCAGCAGTTTTGGGACAGGGGTAACCGGGGAGCTGTTTTTT. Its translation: CASSFGTGVTGELFF.

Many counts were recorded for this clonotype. The CDR3 DNA follows: TGTGCCAGCAGTTACGGATCAGGACAGTTAGCCAAAAACATTCAGTACTTC. Protein: CASSYGSGQLAKNIQYF. This chain joins TRBV6-1 and TRBJ2-4, with TRBD1 as a possible D gene (6 bases). The CDR3 totals 17 residues. Germline V gives CDR1 MNHNS, CDR2 SASEGT. The germline V and J ends were trimmed by 5 bases and 0 bases, with 17 bases remaining between them.

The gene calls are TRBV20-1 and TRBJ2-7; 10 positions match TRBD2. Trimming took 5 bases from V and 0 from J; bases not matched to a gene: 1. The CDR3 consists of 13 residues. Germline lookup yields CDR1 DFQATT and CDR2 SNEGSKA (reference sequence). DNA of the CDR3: TGCAGTGCTTTAGCGGGAGGCTCCTACGAGCAGTACTTC. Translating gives CSALAGGSYEQYF.

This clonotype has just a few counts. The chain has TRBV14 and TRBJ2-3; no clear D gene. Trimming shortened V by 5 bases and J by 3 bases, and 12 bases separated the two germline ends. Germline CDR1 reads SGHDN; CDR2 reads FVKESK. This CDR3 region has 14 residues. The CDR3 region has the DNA TGTGCCAGCAGCTTCGAGGAGAGGACAGATACGCAGTATTTT. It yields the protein CASSFEERTDTQYF.

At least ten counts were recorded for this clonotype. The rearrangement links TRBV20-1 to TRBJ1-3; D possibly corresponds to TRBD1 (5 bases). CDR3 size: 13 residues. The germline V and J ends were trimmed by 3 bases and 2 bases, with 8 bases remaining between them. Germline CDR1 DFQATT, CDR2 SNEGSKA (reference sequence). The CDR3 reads CSARGGPGNTIYF. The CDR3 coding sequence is TGCAGTGCTAGGGGGGGTCCTGGAAACACCATATATTTT.

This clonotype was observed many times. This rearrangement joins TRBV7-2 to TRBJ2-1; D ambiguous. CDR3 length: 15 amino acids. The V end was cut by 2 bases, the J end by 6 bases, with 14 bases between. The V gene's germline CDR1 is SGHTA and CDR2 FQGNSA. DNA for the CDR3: TGTGCCAGCAGCTTAATGGGCGTCGTGGGCAATGAGCAGTTCTTC. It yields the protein CASSLMGVVGNEQFF.

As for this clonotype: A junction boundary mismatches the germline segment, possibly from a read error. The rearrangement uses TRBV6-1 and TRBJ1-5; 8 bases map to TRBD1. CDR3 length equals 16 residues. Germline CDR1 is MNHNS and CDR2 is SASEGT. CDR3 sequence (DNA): TGTGCCAGCAGTGAAGATCGCAGGGGGCTGAATCATCCCCAGCATTTT. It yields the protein CASSEDRRGLNHPQHF.

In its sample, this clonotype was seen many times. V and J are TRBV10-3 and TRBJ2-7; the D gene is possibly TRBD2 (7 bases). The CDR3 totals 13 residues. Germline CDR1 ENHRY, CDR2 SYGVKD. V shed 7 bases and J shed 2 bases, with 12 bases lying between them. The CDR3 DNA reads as TGTGCCATCACGGGGGGCGAGACCTACGAGCAGTACTTC. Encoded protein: CAITGGETYEQYF.

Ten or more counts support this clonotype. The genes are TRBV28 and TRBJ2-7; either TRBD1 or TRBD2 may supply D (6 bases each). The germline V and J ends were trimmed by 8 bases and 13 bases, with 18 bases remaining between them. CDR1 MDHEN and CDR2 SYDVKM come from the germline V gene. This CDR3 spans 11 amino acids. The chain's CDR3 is CASYSRGGTYF. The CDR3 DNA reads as TGTGCCAGCTACTCCAGAGGGGGGACATACTTC.

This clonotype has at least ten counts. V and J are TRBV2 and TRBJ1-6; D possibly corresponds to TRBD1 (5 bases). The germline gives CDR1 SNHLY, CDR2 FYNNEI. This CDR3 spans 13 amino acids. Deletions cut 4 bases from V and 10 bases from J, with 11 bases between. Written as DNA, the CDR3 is TGTGCCAGCAGTGTGGGGGAACGCTCACCCCTCCACTTT. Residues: CASSVGERSPLHF.

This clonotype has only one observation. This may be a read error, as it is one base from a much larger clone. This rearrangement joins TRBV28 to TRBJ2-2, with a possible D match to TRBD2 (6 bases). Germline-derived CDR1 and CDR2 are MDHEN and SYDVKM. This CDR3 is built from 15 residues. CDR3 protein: CASSLGGIVTGGLFF. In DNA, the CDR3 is TGTGCCAGCAGTTTAGGGGGGATAGTCACCGGGGGGCTGTTTTTT.

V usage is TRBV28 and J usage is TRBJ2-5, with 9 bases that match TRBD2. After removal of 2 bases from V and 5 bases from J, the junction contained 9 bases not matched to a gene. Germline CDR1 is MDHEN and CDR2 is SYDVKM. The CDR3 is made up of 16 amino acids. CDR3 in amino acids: CASSLDSGTSRETQYF. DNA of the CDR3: TGTGCCAGCAGTTTAGACTCGGGGACTAGCAGGGAGACCCAGTACTTC. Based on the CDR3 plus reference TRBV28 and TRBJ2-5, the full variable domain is DVKVTQSSRYLVKRTGEKVFLECVQDMDHENMFWYRQDPGLGLRLIYFSYDVKMKEKGDIPEGYSVSREKKERFSLILESASTNQTSMYLCASSLDSGTSRETQYFGPGTRLLVL.

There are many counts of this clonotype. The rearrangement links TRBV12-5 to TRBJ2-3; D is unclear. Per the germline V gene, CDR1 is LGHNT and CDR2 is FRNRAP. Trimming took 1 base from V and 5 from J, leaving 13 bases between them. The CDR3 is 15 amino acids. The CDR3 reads CASGLGLPREDTQYF. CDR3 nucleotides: TGTGCTAGTGGTTTGGGATTACCGAGAGAAGATACGCAGTATTTT. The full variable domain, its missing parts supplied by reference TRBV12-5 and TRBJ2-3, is DARVTQTPRHKVTEMGQEVTMRCQPILGHNTVFWYRQTMMQGLELLAYFRNRAPLDDSGMPKDRFSAEMPDATLATLKIQPSEPRDSAVYFCASGLGLPREDTQYFGPGTRLTVL.